These T cell receptor beta chains were read from a single sample in a study of T-cell memory formation after mild COVID-19. TCRdb reprocessed the 5' RACE reads via MiXCR and lists one record per CDR3 protein. Altogether roughly 510,000 distinct CDR3 sequences are present, roughly 17% being singletons, with the ten largest covering around 8.1%. The sequenced sample was PBMCs or a T cell subset sorted from them (not recorded which). These receptors all come from an adult woman who had mild COVID-19 (a few samples of this study predate the infection). Cell type and time point are not known. The CDR3 runs from the conserved cysteine through the conserved F or W. Fields, in order: CDR3 protein, CDR3 DNA, V gene, clone size, CDR3 length, D gene, J gene. D genes are given only for firm matches. For some rows the clone size is stated as once, few or many, or as a class when expanded; others skip it.

CSAVGRFSYEQYF	TGCAGTGCTGTGGGGCGGTTCTCCTACGAGCAGTACTTC	TRBV20-1	.	13	.	TRBJ2-7
CASSPPEPGSYNEQFF	TGTGCCAGCAGCCCCCCCGAGCCTGGGTCTTACAATGAGCAGTTCTTC	TRBV5-6	few	16	.	TRBJ2-1
CAISESSGAASSYNEQFF	TGTGCCATCAGTGAGTCGTCTGGCGCGGCCAGCTCCTACAATGAGCAGTTCTTC	TRBV10-3	.	18	.	TRBJ2-1
CASSLMAGQPQHF	TGTGCCAGCTCCTTGATGGCCGGTCAGCCCCAGCATTTT	TRBV12-3/TRBV12-4	.	13	.	TRBJ1-5
CASSLAGLVETQYF	TGTGCCAGCAGCTTGGCCGGCCTGGTGGAGACCCAGTACTTC	TRBV5-5	few	14	.	TRBJ2-5
CASSSSPGGQVYVRETQYF	TGTGCCAGCAGCTCGTCCCCCGGGGGACAGGTCTATGTCCGAGAGACCCAGTACTTC	TRBV7-9	few	19	TRBD1	TRBJ2-5
CAWSRGTYEQYF	TGTGCCTGGAGTAGAGGAACCTACGAGCAGTACTTC	TRBV30	few	12	.	TRBJ2-7
CASSFRLAGLNTGELFF	TGTGCCAGCAGCTTCCGACTAGCGGGTTTAAACACCGGGGAGCTGTTTTTT	TRBV7-2	few	17	TRBD2	TRBJ2-2
CASSSDRGTGELFF	TGTGCCAGCAGTTCCGACAGGGGTACCGGGGAGCTGTTTTTT	TRBV12-3/TRBV12-4	.	14	TRBD1	TRBJ2-2
CASSYKAFRGYYEQYF	TGTGCCAGCAGTTACAAAGCTTTCCGGGGGTACTACGAGCAGTACTTC	TRBV6-5	few	16	.	TRBJ2-7
CAIRDPGGNEQFF	TGTGCCATCAGGGACCCCGGCGGCAATGAGCAGTTCTTC	TRBV6-1	few	13	.	TRBJ2-1
CASSYSGTSPYNEQFF	TGTGCCAGCAGCTATAGCGGGACTAGCCCCTACAATGAGCAGTTCTTC	TRBV7-2	.	16	TRBD2	TRBJ2-1
CSARRSGGTDTQYF	TGCAGTGCACGACGTAGCGGGGGCACAGATACGCAGTATTTT	TRBV20-1	.	14	TRBD2	TRBJ2-3
CASSSRNTGELFF	TGTGCCAGCAGCTCCAGGAACACCGGGGAGCTGTTTTTT	TRBV7-8	.	13	.	TRBJ2-2
CSTGQHLEQYF	TGCAGTACGGGACAGCACTTAGAGCAGTACTTC	TRBV20-1	few	11	TRBD1	TRBJ2-7
CATSDLQGSSKNAGELFF	TGTGCCACCAGTGATTTGCAAGGTAGTAGCAAGAACGCCGGGGAGCTGTTTTTT	TRBV24-1	.	18	.	TRBJ2-2
CASSESTTQETQYF	TGTGCCAGCAGTGAGTCGACTACCCAAGAGACCCAGTACTTC	TRBV2	.	14	.	TRBJ2-5
CSARPASGTSGRAVSTDTQYF	TGCAGTGCTAGGCCCGCCTCCGGGACTAGCGGGAGGGCGGTTAGCACAGATACGCAGTATTTT	TRBV20-1	few	21	TRBD2	TRBJ2-3
CASSSDSGPDTGELFF	TGTGCCAGCAGTTCCGATAGCGGTCCGGACACCGGGGAGCTGTTTTTT	TRBV12-3/TRBV12-4	.	16	.	TRBJ2-2
CSARLPESYNEQFF	TGCAGTGCTAGACTCCCGGAGTCCTACAATGAGCAGTTCTTC	TRBV20-1	few	14	.	TRBJ2-1
CSIAPGQLTDTQYF	TGCAGCATAGCACCGGGACAGCTCACAGATACGCAGTATTTT	TRBV29-1	few	14	TRBD1	TRBJ2-3
CASSLLGTWTGVFQPQHF	TGTGCCAGCAGTTTATTGGGTACCTGGACAGGGGTGTTTCAGCCCCAGCATTTT	TRBV27	few	18	TRBD1	TRBJ1-5
CASSSNRGTGELFF	TGTGCCAGCAGCAGCAACAGGGGGACCGGGGAGCTGTTTTTT	TRBV7-2	many	14	TRBD1	TRBJ2-2
CASSLAGEASEQYF	TGTGCCAGCAGCTTAGCGGGGGAGGCGAGTGAGCAGTACTTC	TRBV7-3	few	14	TRBD2	TRBJ2-7
CASSLALYNEQFF	TGTGCCAGCAGCTTGGCCCTTTACAATGAGCAGTTCTTC	TRBV5-4	many	13	.	TRBJ2-1
CALQVAGTEAFF	TGTGCTCTCCAGGTTGCGGGCACTGAAGCTTTCTTT	TRBV30	.	12	.	TRBJ1-1
CASSQAIGEAGEGTDTQYF	TGCGCCAGCAGCCAAGCGATTGGGGAAGCGGGGGAGGGCACAGATACGCAGTATTTT	TRBV4-3	few	19	TRBD2	TRBJ2-3
CSASFWRETYNEQFF	TGCAGTGCTAGTTTTTGGCGGGAAACCTACAATGAGCAGTTCTTC	TRBV20-1	few	15	.	TRBJ2-1
CSAGQITYNSPLHF	TGCAGTGCCGGACAAATCACCTATAATTCACCCCTCCACTTT	TRBV20-1	.	14	.	TRBJ1-6